A single sample is the source of the 4 T cell receptor beta chains below, sequenced in a study of T cell repertoires in cytomegalovirus infection. TCRdb re-called the reads through MiXCR, storing one row per CDR3 protein. The sample holds about 530,000 distinct CDR3 sequences, approximately 25% seen once. The sequencing input was PBMCs. These receptor sequences come from a human donor in good health (CMV status not recorded). Some clones in this sample may be carry-over from other donors' samples.

V usage is TRBV12-3 or TRBV12-4 and J usage is TRBJ1-1, with D maybe TRBD1 (5 bases). This CDR3 contains 14 residues. Trimming removed 4 bases from V and 6 bases from J, with 15 bases in between. In DNA, the CDR3 is TGTGCCAGCAGTTCGGGGCTCAGAGGGGCTGAAGCTTTCTTT. Protein: CASSSGLRGAEAFF.

In its sample, this clonotype was seen a few times. The CDR3 DNA follows: TGCGCCAGCAGACCTACCGGGACAGGGGTCCAAGAGACCCAGTACTTC. Residues: CASRPTGTGVQETQYF. The rearrangement uses TRBV4-1 and TRBJ2-5; 10 nucleotides match TRBD1. Germline values: CDR1 MGHRA, CDR2 YSYEKL. This CDR3 is 16 amino acids long. The junction had 8 bases not matched to a gene; V was cut back by 6 bases and J by 1 base.

This sequence joins TRBV6-6 and TRBJ2-7, with 9 bases lining up with TRBD1. J was trimmed by 5 bases and V by 6 bases; bases with no gene match: 5. This CDR3 is 13 amino acids long. Germline V CDR1 and CDR2: MNHNY, SVGAGI (reference sequence). Here the CDR3 reads CASSWGQGHEQYV. CDR3 DNA sequence: TGTGCCAGCAGCTGGGGACAGGGCCACGAGCAGTACGTC.

V usage is TRBV29-1 and J usage is TRBJ1-5; tentative D call: TRBD1 (5 bases). Germline CDR1 is SQVTM and CDR2 is ANQGSEA. The V end lost 4 bases, the J end lost 5 bases, and 15 bases lay between the germline ends. The CDR3 spans 14 residues. The CDR3 protein is CSVVGDGFYQPQHF. The CDR3 region has the DNA TGCAGCGTTGTTGGGGACGGTTTCTATCAGCCCCAGCATTTT.